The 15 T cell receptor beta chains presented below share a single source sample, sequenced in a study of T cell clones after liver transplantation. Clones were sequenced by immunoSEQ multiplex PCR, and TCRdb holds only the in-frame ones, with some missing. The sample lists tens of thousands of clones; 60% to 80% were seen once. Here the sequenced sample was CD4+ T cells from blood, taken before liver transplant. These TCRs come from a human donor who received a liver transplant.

DNA for the CDR3: TGTGCCTGGAGTGAGCAAAGCACTAGCACAGATACGCAGTATTTT. Protein sequence: CAWSEQSTSTDTQYF. The chain combines TRBV30 with TRBJ2-3; D unclear. There are 15 residues in the CDR3. Trimming shortened V by 1 base and J by 0 bases, and 11 bases separated the two germline ends. Germline assignment: CDR1 GTSNPN and CDR2 SVGIG (reference sequence).

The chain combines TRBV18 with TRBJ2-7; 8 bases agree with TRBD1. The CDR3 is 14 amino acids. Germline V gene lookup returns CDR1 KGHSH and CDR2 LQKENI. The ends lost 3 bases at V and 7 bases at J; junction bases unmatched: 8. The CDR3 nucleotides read TGTGCCAGCTCACCTGGACAGGGATCAAGGGAGCAGTACTTC. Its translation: CASSPGQGSREQYF.

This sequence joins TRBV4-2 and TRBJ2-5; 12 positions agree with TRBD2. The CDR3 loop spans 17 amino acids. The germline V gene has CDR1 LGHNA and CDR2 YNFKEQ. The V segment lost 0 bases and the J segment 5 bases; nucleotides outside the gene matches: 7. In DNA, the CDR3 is TGTGCCAGCAGCCAAGAGGTTCTAGCGGGGGGGCGGGAGACCCAGTACTTC. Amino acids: CASSQEVLAGGRETQYF.

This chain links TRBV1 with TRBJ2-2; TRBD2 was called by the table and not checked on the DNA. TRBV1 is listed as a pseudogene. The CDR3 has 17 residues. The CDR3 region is CTSSHPTSGGYTGELFF. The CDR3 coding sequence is TGCACCAGCAGCCACCCGACTAGCGGGGGGTACACCGGGGAGCTGTTTTTT.

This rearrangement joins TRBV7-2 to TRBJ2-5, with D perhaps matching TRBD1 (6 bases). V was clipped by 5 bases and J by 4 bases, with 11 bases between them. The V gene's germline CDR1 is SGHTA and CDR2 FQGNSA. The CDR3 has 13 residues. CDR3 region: CASSERGGETQYF. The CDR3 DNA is TGTGCCAGCAGCGAAAGAGGGGGAGAGACCCAGTACTTC.

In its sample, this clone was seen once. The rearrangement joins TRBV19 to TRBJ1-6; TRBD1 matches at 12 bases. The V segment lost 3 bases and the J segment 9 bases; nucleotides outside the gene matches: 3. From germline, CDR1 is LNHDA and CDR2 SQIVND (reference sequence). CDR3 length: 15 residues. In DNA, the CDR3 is TGTGCCAGTAGTATCCGGGACAGGGGGCTTTCACCCCTCCACTTT. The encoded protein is CASSIRDRGLSPLHF.

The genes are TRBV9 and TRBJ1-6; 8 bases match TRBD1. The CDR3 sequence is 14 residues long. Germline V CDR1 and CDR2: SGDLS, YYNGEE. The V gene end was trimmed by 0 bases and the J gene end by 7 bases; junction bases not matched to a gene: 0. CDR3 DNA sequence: TGTGCCAGCAGCGTAGGACAGGGGAATTCACCCCTCCACTTT. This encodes CASSVGQGNSPLHF.

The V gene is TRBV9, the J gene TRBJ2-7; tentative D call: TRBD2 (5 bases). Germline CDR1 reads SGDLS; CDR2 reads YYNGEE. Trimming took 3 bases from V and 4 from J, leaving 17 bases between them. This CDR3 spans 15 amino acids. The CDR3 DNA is TGTGCCAGCAGCGCCCGAGAGATGCCGGGATACGAGCAGTACTTC. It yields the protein CASSAREMPGYEQYF.

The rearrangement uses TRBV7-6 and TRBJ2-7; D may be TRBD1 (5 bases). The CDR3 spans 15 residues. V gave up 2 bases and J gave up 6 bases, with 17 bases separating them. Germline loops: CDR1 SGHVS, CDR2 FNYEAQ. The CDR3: CASSLTTDGRGEQYF. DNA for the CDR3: TGTGCCAGCAGCTTAACGACAGACGGAAGGGGCGAGCAGTACTTC.

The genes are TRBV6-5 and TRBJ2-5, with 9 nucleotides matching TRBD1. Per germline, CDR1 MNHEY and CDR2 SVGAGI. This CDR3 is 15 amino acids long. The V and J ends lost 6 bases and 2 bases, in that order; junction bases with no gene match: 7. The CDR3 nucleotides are TGTGCCAGCAGGACAGGGACAGGGAGACAAGAGACCCAGTACTTC. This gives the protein CASRTGTGRQETQYF.

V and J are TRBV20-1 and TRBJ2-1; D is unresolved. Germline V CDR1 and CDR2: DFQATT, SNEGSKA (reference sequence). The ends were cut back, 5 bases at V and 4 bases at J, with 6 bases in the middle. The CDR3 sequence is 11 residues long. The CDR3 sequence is CSARLYNEQFF. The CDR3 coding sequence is TGCAGTGCTCGACTGTACAATGAGCAGTTCTTC.

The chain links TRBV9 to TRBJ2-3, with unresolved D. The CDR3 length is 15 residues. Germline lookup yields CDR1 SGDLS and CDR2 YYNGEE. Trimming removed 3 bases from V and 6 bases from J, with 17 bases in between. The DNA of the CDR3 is TGTGCCAGCAGCGCCGCTTTGGGCCTTGGGGATACGCAGTATTTT. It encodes CASSAALGLGDTQYF.

DNA for the CDR3: TGTGCCAGCAGTTTCCCCCAGGGGTCTCAGCCCCAGCATTTT. Translation gives CASSFPQGSQPQHF. The V gene is TRBV28, the J gene TRBJ1-5; tentatively, D is TRBD1 (6 bases). Germline assignment: CDR1 MDHEN and CDR2 SYDVKM. The CDR3 is 14 amino acids. V lost 3 bases and J 6 bases, leaving 12 bases between the germline ends. Filled out from reference TRBV28 and TRBJ1-5, the complete variable domain reads DVKVTQSSRYLVKRTGEKVFLECVQDMDHENMFWYRQDPGLGLRLIYFSYDVKMKEKGDIPEGYSVSREKKERFSLILESASTNQTSMYLCASSFPQGSQPQHFGDGTRLSIL.

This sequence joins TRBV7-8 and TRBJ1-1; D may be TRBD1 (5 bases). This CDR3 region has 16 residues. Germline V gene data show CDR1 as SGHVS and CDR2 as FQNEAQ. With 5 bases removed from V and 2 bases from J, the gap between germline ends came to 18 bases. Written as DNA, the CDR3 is TGTGCCAGCAGCAGCGCAAACCCGGGACTTAACACTGAAGCTTTCTTT. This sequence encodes CASSSANPGLNTEAFF.

The chain's CDR3 is CASATIGAYEQYF. The CDR3 region has the DNA TGCGCCAGCGCAACTATTGGGGCGTACGAGCAGTACTTC. The chain has TRBV5-1 and TRBJ2-7; tentatively, D is TRBD1 (5 bases). The CDR3 has 13 amino acids. The germline gives CDR1 SGHRS, CDR2 YFSETQ. The germline V and J ends were trimmed by 7 bases and 4 bases, with 15 bases remaining between them.